What follows are 16 T cell receptor beta chains derived from one specimen sequenced in a study of TIL therapy for anti-PD-1-resistant metastatic lung cancer. The time point is: pre-treatment sample, taken before nivolumab and TIL therapy. Sequencing used immunoSEQ v3. Profiled with immunoSEQ multiplex PCR; TCRdb holds only in-frame clones, not every one. The data hold tens of thousands of clones, with approximately 69% observed a single time. The sequenced sample was blood, obtained at baseline. The source of these receptors is a person between 30 and 79 years old with non-small cell lung cancer.

The rearrangement links TRBV13 to TRBJ1-2; unclear D gene. Deletions cut 5 bases from V and 3 bases from J, with 7 bases between. Per germline, CDR1 PRHDT and CDR2 FYEKMQ (reference sequence). The CDR3 is 12 amino acids. CDR3 sequence (DNA): TGTGCCAGCAGCAGCCGGGACTATGGCTACACCTTC. Its translation: CASSSRDYGYTF.

In this sample, this clone turned up a few times. V and J are TRBV7-9 and TRBJ2-2, with D hard to call. The CDR3 has 13 residues. Looked up from germline, CDR1 is SEHNR and CDR2 is FQNEAQ (reference sequence). Trimming pared 2 bases from V and 1 base from J, leaving 2 bases between. The CDR3 nucleotides are TGTGCCAGCAGCTTATTGAACACCGGGGAGCTGTTTTTT. It is translated as CASSLLNTGELFF.

V is TRBV6-5 and J is TRBJ2-7; D may correspond to TRBD1 or TRBD2 (5 bases each). The CDR3 consists of 16 residues. Between the trimmed V and J ends, which lost 4 bases and 0 bases, there was a span of 16 bases. Germline V gene lookup returns CDR1 MNHEY and CDR2 SVGAGI. CDR3: CASSLGDLRGSYEQYF. The DNA of the CDR3 is TGTGCCAGCAGTTTAGGGGACCTCCGGGGCTCCTACGAGCAGTACTTC.

The CDR3 nucleotides are TGTGCCAGCAGTCCGGGACTAGCGGGGTACAATGAGCAGTTCTTC. It translates to CASSPGLAGYNEQFF. The rearrangement links TRBV6-5 to TRBJ2-1, with 13 bases identical to TRBD2. The V gene end was trimmed by 5 bases and the J gene end by 4 bases; junction bases not matched to a gene: 2. The CDR3 is 15 residues long. CDR1 and CDR2 (germline): MNHEY, SVGAGI.

This clone was seen just once. This chain connects TRBV2 to TRBJ2-6; D unclear. The germline V gene has CDR1 SNHLY and CDR2 FYNNEI. Trimming left V 4 bases short and J 3 bases short, with 7 bases between. The CDR3 is 14 residues long. The CDR3 spells CASSAGYGANVLTF. The CDR3 DNA reads as TGTGCCAGCAGTGCGGGTTATGGGGCCAACGTCCTGACTTTC.

This clone was found a few times. The chain's CDR3 is CASSRQDGSEAFF. CDR3 DNA sequence: TGTGCCAGCAGTCGACAGGATGGGTCTGAAGCTTTCTTT. The genes are TRBV7-9 and TRBJ1-1; a possible D gene is TRBD1 (6 bases). The ends were cut back, 6 bases at V and 6 bases at J, with 14 bases in the middle. The germline CDR1 and CDR2 sequences are SEHNR and FQNEAQ (reference sequence). The CDR3 consists of 13 residues.

V is TRBV2 and J is TRBJ2-1; D could derive from TRBD1 or TRBD2 (5 bases each). Germline CDR1 SNHLY, CDR2 FYNNEI. This CDR3 is 15 amino acids long. The V end lost 3 bases, the J end lost 3 bases, and 12 bases lay between the germline ends. The CDR3: CASSERGLNYNEQFF. Written as DNA, the CDR3 is TGTGCCAGCAGTGAGAGGGGTCTTAACTACAATGAGCAGTTCTTC.

This rearrangement joins TRBV2 to TRBJ2-3, with D tentatively TRBD1 (7 bases). This CDR3 has 19 amino acids. Germline V gives CDR1 SNHLY, CDR2 FYNNEI. Trimming removed 6 bases at V and 0 bases at J, with 25 bases between. In nucleotides, the CDR3 is TGTGCCAGCAGCGACGGAGGGGGCGGCTCCGGTACTAGCACAGATACGCAGTATTTT. Translation: CASSDGGGGSGTSTDTQYF.

This chain links TRBV19 with TRBJ2-3; D unresolved. Germline-derived CDR1 and CDR2 are LNHDA and SQIVND (reference sequence). The CDR3 loop spans 12 amino acids. V was pared by 3 bases and J by 10 bases, with 11 bases between. The CDR3 DNA reads as TGTGCCAGTAGTATTGGCGGCGGCTCGCAGTATTTT. This encodes CASSIGGGSQYF.

This chain links TRBV5-4 with TRBJ2-6; 8 bases are a match to TRBD1. CDR3 length: 18 amino acids. With 7 bases clipped from V and 2 bases from J, the junction kept 14 bases outside the gene matches. Germline V gene lookup returns CDR1 SGHNT and CDR2 YYREEE (reference sequence). CDR3 amino acids: CASHPGGGLETGANVLTF. For the CDR3, the DNA is TGTGCCAGCCACCCAGGGGGCGGATTGGAGACTGGGGCCAACGTCCTGACTTTC.

The sample holds a few counts of this clone. The rearrangement links TRBV2 to TRBJ1-1; no clear D. Germline lookup yields CDR1 SNHLY and CDR2 FYNNEI. This CDR3 contains 13 residues. V lost 10 bases and J 0 bases, leaving 12 bases between the germline ends. The CDR3 nucleotides read TGTGCCATTCACCAGACACTGAACACTGAAGCTTTCTTT. Translating it yields CAIHQTLNTEAFF.

This clone has just a few counts. This chain uses TRBV6-1 with TRBJ2-1; D remains ambiguous. The CDR3 is 13 amino acids. Germline lookup yields CDR1 MNHNS and CDR2 SASEGT. Trimming pared 7 bases from V and 5 bases from J, leaving 12 bases between. CDR3 sequence (DNA): TGTGCCAGCACCCTGGACGGAGACAATGAGCAGTTCTTC. Residues: CASTLDGDNEQFF.

The chain links TRBV11-3 to TRBJ2-7, with 7 bases identical to TRBD1. The CDR3 runs 14 residues. The germline CDR1 and CDR2 sequences are SGHNT and YENEEA. With 1 base clipped from V and 3 bases from J, the junction kept 3 bases outside the gene matches. CDR3 in DNA: TGTGCCAGCAGCTTAGCGGGACAGAACTACGAGCAGTACTTC. Its translation is CASSLAGQNYEQYF.

This chain connects TRBV4-2 to TRBJ1-1; no clear D. The V gene lost 1 base and the J gene lost 0 bases, with 15 bases spanning the gap. Germline V CDR1 and CDR2: LGHNA, YNFKEQ. The CDR3 length is 17 residues. The CDR3 loop reads CASSQVGTLQMNTEAFF. DNA of the CDR3: TGTGCCAGCAGCCAAGTCGGAACCCTACAGATGAACACTGAAGCTTTCTTT.

V is TRBV9 and J is TRBJ2-6; 11 positions agree with TRBD2. Germline V lookup: CDR1 SGDLS, CDR2 YYNGEE. The V segment lost 1 base and the J segment 3 bases; nucleotides outside the gene matches: 6. This CDR3 region has 18 residues. The CDR3 nucleotides are TGTGCCAGCAGCGTAACTAGCGGGAGAGCGTATGGGGCCAACGTCCTGACTTTC. This encodes CASSVTSGRAYGANVLTF.

The chain has TRBV6-5 and TRBJ2-3; D may be TRBD2 (5 bases). Germline CDR1 MNHEY, CDR2 SVGAGI. This CDR3 has 14 residues. The CDR3 region has the DNA TGTGTCGCACGGACTTCAGGTGGCACAGATACGCAGTATTTT. It translates to CVARTSGGTDTQYF.